The 5 T cell receptor beta chains below were found in one sample sequenced in a study of blood T cell repertoires in COVID-19. TCRdb's copy holds only in-frame clones and misses some; the assay was immunoSEQ multiplex PCR. This table holds roughly 100,000 clones, roughly 89% found once. Material: peripheral blood. The receptors shown here come from a woman aged 80 or over in a cohort sampled during active COVID-19.

The gene calls are TRBV24-1 and TRBJ2-1, with 8 bases fitting TRBD2. This CDR3 spans 16 amino acids. Germline V gene sequence: CDR1 KGHDR, CDR2 SFDVKD. V dropped 4 bases and J dropped 9; count of bases not matched to a gene: 13. The CDR3 DNA follows: TGTGCCACCAGTGAAGCTACTAGCGGACGAGGGGGTGAGCAGTTCTTC. Its translation is CATSEATSGRGGEQFF.

The gene calls are TRBV5-1 and TRBJ1-3, with 7 bases matching TRBD1. CDR3 length: 16 residues. Germline V gene data show CDR1 as SGHRS and CDR2 as YFSETQ. Trimming removed 4 bases from V and 0 bases from J; junction bases left unmatched: 7. CDR3 DNA sequence: TGCGCCAGCAGCGCCCAGGGACAGAGCTCTGGAAACACCATATATTTT. Residues: CASSAQGQSSGNTIYF.

The chain joins TRBV29-1 to TRBJ1-1, with TRBD1 identical over 9 bases. Germline V CDR1 and CDR2: SQVTM, ANQGSEA. The CDR3 is 11 amino acids. V shed 3 bases, J shed 10 bases, and the junction held 3 bases outside the gene matches. CDR3 protein: CSVEGGQGAFF. CDR3 DNA: TGCAGCGTTGAGGGGGGACAGGGAGCTTTCTTT.

The chain couples TRBV2 to TRBJ2-3; 10 bases match TRBD2. Germline CDR1 and CDR2: SNHLY and FYNNEI. This CDR3 is built from 16 residues. V was clipped by 5 bases and J by 1 base; unmatched bases: 6. As DNA, the CDR3 is TGTGCCAGCAGTCGCGCCCTAGCGGGGGGCACAGATACGCAGTATTTT. This translates into CASSRALAGGTDTQYF.

The chain links TRBV24-1 to TRBJ2-3; 14 positions match TRBD2. Per the germline V gene, CDR1 is KGHDR and CDR2 is SFDVKD. V trimming: 5 bases; J trimming: 3 bases; junction bases outside the gene matches: 9. This CDR3 spans 18 amino acids. CDR3 in amino acids: CATSASGLAGGITDTQYF. The CDR3, as DNA: TGTGCCACCAGTGCCTCCGGACTAGCGGGAGGTATTACAGATACGCAGTATTTT.